The 17 T cell receptor beta chains given below trace back to one sample, sequenced in a study of shared clonotypes between healthy human individuals. The method was immunoSEQ multiplex PCR; TCRdb's version includes in-frame clones alone and lacks a portion of them. The sample has about 960,000 clones, approximately 80% seen once. Sequenced input: memory CD4+ T cells sorted from blood. Subset in this sample: CD45RA-negative fraction. The receptors stem from a man in his late teens or twenties in good health.

This rearrangement joins TRBV20-1 to TRBJ2-7; D is perhaps TRBD1 (6 bases). Germline-derived CDR1 and CDR2 are DFQATT and SNEGSKA (reference sequence). The CDR3 has 11 residues. V lost 3 bases and J 7 bases, leaving 10 bases between the germline ends. Written as DNA, the CDR3 is TGCAGTGCTAGCAGGGGAGTTGAGCAGTACTTC. The encoded protein is CSASRGVEQYF.

The CDR3 DNA reads TGTGCCATCAGCCAGGGTACGAACACTGAAGCTTTCTTT. It encodes CAISQGTNTEAFF. The chain links TRBV10-3 to TRBJ1-1; possible D gene TRBD1, 5 bases. The ends were cut back, 6 bases at V and 1 base at J, with 9 bases in the middle. This CDR3 is built from 13 residues. The germline CDR1 and CDR2 sequences are ENHRY and SYGVKD.

This clone was seen once. The chain carries TRBV14 and TRBJ1-6; D is ambiguous. The CDR3 runs to 15 residues. Between the trimmed V and J ends, which lost 4 bases and 8 bases, there was a span of 15 bases. The germline V gene encodes CDR1 SGHDN and CDR2 FVKESK. In DNA form, the CDR3 reads TGTGCCAGCAGCCCGGTGGGGTCAGGCGATTCACCCCTCCACTTT. Its protein product is CASSPVGSGDSPLHF.

Ten or more counts support this clone. The V call is TRBV5-1, the J call TRBJ2-5; D possibly corresponds to TRBD2 (5 bases). The CDR3 covers 15 residues. Trimming cost V 4 bases and J 1 base, with 14 bases left between them. Germline V gene lookup returns CDR1 SGHRS and CDR2 YFSETQ. CDR3 coding DNA: TGCGCCAGCAGCATAGGGTTAGCGCCCCAAGAGACCCAGTACTTC. It codes for CASSIGLAPQETQYF.

The V and J genes are TRBV7-2 and TRBJ2-7; perhaps TRBD2 as D (7 bases). Germline values: CDR1 SGHTA, CDR2 FQGNSA. The V gene lost 5 bases and the J gene lost 2 bases, with 16 bases spanning the gap. This CDR3 is 15 amino acids long. CDR3 coding DNA: TGTGCCAGCAGCCCAGGGGCTAGCGGAACCTACGAGCAGTACTTC. Protein product: CASSPGASGTYEQYF.

The gene calls are TRBV2 and TRBJ1-4, with TRBD1 identical over 9 bases. The CDR3 totals 14 residues. After removal of 5 bases from V and 7 bases from J, the junction contained 5 bases not matched to a gene. Germline lookup yields CDR1 SNHLY and CDR2 FYNNEI. The CDR3 DNA is TGTGCCAGCAGTAACAGGGGGCGTAGTGAAAAACTGTTTTTT. Translated: CASSNRGRSEKLFF.

The chain links TRBV14 to TRBJ1-4; unclear D gene. Germline V gives CDR1 SGHDN, CDR2 FVKESK. The CDR3 has 18 amino acids. Trimming cost V 1 base and J 0 bases, with 15 bases left between them. CDR3 region: CASSQGWVGLATNEKLFF. The CDR3 DNA is TGTGCCAGCAGCCAAGGTTGGGTAGGGCTTGCAACTAATGAAAAACTGTTTTTT.

J is TRBJ1-1 and V is TRBV10-3; D perhaps matches TRBD1 (5 bases). The CDR3 length is 14 residues. Germline V lookup: CDR1 ENHRY, CDR2 SYGVKD. Trimming removed 10 bases at V and 0 bases at J, with 15 bases between. The chain's CDR3 is CATTGGGVNTEAFF. The CDR3 DNA sequence: TGTGCCACCACGGGTGGGGGGGTGAACACTGAAGCTTTCTTT.

V and J are TRBV5-1 and TRBJ2-7; D call uncertain. V was trimmed by 9 bases and J by 7 bases, leaving 8 bases between them. In germline, CDR1 is SGHRS, CDR2 YFSETQ. The CDR3 has 9 amino acids. The CDR3 region has the DNA TGCGCCAACTTTCGTGAGCAGTACTTC. This translates into CANFREQYF.

This clone was detected once. The chain has TRBV6-4 and TRBJ2-1; weak D call: TRBD1 (5 bases). V lost 3 bases to trimming and J lost 3 bases, with 12 bases between them. CDR3 length: 15 residues. Germline lookup yields CDR1 MRHNA and CDR2 SNTAGT. CDR3 region: CASSELGLRYNEQFF. For the CDR3, the DNA is TGTGCCAGCAGTGAGTTGGGGCTCCGCTACAATGAGCAGTTCTTC.

The gene calls are TRBV2 and TRBJ2-3, with D possibly being TRBD1 (5 bases). The CDR3 spans 13 residues. Trimming stripped 1 base from V and 14 bases from J, with 16 bases between. Germline V lookup: CDR1 SNHLY, CDR2 FYNNEI. CDR3 coding DNA: TGTGCCAGCAGTGAAGGGACCCCGAATCAGGGGTATTTT. This translates into CASSEGTPNQGYF.

This clone was observed a few times. This rearrangement joins TRBV9 to TRBJ2-3; D is uncertain. V was trimmed by 0 bases and J by 0 bases, leaving 8 bases between them. This CDR3 has 15 amino acids. Germline V gene sequence: CDR1 SGDLS, CDR2 YYNGEE. CDR3 amino acids: CASSVGGYSTDTQYF. DNA of the CDR3: TGTGCCAGCAGCGTAGGCGGATATAGCACAGATACGCAGTATTTT.

The chain joins TRBV11-2 to TRBJ2-3, with a possible D match to TRBD2 (5 bases). CDR1 is SGHAT and CDR2 is FQNNGV in the germline V gene. V was pared by 3 bases and J by 1 base, with 8 bases between. CDR3 length: 14 amino acids. CDR3 loop: CASSLRAGTDTQYF. CDR3 in DNA: TGTGCCAGCAGCTTGCGGGCGGGCACAGATACGCAGTATTTT.

With regard to this clone: Since a much larger clone is just one base distant, this may be a read error. Other DNA sequences in this sample translate to the same CDR3. The chain combines TRBV5-6 with TRBJ2-5; D is unclear. CDR1 and CDR2 from the germline V gene are SGHDT and YYEEEE. CDR3 length: 13 residues. The V and J ends lost 0 bases and 3 bases respectively, with 6 bases between them. The CDR3 DNA is TGTGCCAGCAGCTTGGACAGAAAAGAGACCCAGTACTTC. Its translation: CASSLDRKETQYF.

The chain has TRBV20-1 and TRBJ2-1; D gene unclear. The CDR3 length is 11 residues. From germline, CDR1 is DFQATT and CDR2 SNEGSKA (reference sequence). Trimming shortened V by 0 bases and J by 15 bases, and 12 bases separated the two germline ends. The CDR3 loop reads CSAREGPVAFF. In DNA, the CDR3 is TGCAGTGCTAGAGAAGGACCAGTGGCGTTCTTC.

The J gene is TRBJ2-7, the V gene TRBV11-2; 7 nucleotides align to TRBD2. Germline V lookup: CDR1 SGHAT, CDR2 FQNNGV. Trimming took 4 bases from V and 3 from J; bases not matched to a gene: 6. CDR3 length: 14 residues. The CDR3 sequence is CASSSRLADYEQYF. For the CDR3, the DNA is TGTGCCAGCAGCTCTAGACTAGCAGACTACGAGCAGTACTTC.

The chain recombines TRBV30 with TRBJ2-7; no definite D call. There are 12 residues in the CDR3. Germline assignment: CDR1 GTSNPN and CDR2 SVGIG (reference sequence). Between the trimmed V and J ends, which lost 0 bases and 3 bases, there was a span of 6 bases. The CDR3 reads CAWSVSVYEQYF. The CDR3 nucleotides read TGTGCCTGGAGTGTATCAGTCTACGAGCAGTACTTC.